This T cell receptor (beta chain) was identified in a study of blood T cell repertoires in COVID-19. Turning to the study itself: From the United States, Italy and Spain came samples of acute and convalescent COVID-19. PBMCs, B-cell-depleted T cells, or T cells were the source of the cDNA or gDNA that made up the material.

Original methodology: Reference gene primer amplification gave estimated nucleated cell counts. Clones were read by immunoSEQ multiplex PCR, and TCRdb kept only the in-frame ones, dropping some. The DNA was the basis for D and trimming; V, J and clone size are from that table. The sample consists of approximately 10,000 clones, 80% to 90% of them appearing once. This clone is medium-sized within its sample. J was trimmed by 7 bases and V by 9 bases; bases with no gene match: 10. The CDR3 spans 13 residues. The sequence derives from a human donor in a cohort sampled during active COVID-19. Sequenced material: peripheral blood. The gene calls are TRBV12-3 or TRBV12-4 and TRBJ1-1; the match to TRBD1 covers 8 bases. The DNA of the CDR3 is TGTGCCAGTAAAGGGGACAGGCTGGGTGAAGCTTTCTTT. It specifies CASKGDRLGEAFF.